The present TCR beta chain was sequenced within a study of blood T cell repertoires in COVID-19. Across the whole study: Collection of acute and convalescent COVID-19 samples took place in the United States, Italy and Spain.

The method was immunoSEQ multiplex PCR; TCRdb's version includes in-frame clones alone and lacks a portion of them. The sample has around 200,000 clones; 80% to 90% are singletons. This CDR3 comprises 14 residues. With 2 bases removed from V and 4 bases from J, the gap between germline ends came to 9 bases. Per the germline V gene, CDR1 is SGHTA and CDR2 is FQGNSA. The chain uses TRBV7-2 and TRBJ1-5; D unclear. Material: peripheral blood. The origin of this receptor is a man between 65 and 79 years old with active or convalescent COVID-19. The CDR3: CASSLYGVNQPQHF. The CDR3 DNA reads TGTGCCAGCAGCTTATACGGGGTGAATCAGCCCCAGCATTTT.